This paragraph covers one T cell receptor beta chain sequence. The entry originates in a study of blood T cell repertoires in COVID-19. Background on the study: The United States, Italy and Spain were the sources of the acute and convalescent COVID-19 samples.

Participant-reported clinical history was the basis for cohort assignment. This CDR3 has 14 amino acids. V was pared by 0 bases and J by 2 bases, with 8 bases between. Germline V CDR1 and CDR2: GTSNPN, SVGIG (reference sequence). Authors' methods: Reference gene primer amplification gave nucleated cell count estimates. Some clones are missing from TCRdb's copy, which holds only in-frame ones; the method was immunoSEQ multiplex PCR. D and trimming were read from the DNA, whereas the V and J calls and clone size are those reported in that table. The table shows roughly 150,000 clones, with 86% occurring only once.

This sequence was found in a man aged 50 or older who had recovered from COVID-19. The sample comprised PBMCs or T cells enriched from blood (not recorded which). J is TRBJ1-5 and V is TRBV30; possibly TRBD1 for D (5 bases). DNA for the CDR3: TGTGCCTGGAGTGTACGGGGGGGCAATCAGCCCCAGCATTTT. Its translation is CAWSVRGGNQPQHF.